The 4 T cell receptor beta chains in this list originate from one sample, sequenced in a study of tumor-infiltrating lymphocytes in primary liver carcinoma. Germline DNA was extracted alongside blood RNA, which was obtained from unsorted whole blood. Priming with a constant-region primer yielded TCR beta cDNA from 450 to 550 ng total RNA. Libraries covering TCR beta were generated through three nested multiplex PCR rounds (using a slightly modified ARM-PCR). Primers for the first two PCR rounds were TRBV1-TRBV30 forward primers and a C-beta reverse primer (around 10 cycles per round). TCRdb analysed the multiplex PCR reads with MiXCR anew, one entry per CDR3 protein. The table includes 310,000 or so distinct CDR3 sequences, approximately 58% detected once. Sequenced input: peripheral blood. These receptors were obtained from a woman aged 30 to 39 with primary liver carcinoma and hepatitis B virus infection.

As concerns this clonotype: Germline is not matched at one junction end, which may reflect a read error. The CDR3 DNA reads as TGTGCCACAAGTGACTCCAGCGGGAGGGAATTTAATGAGCAGTTCTTC. This sequence encodes CATSDSSGREFNEQFF. The V and J genes are TRBV24-1 and TRBJ2-1; 10 bases line up with TRBD2. Germline values: CDR1 KGHDR, CDR2 SFDVKD. The CDR3 runs to 16 residues.

There are a few counts of this clonotype. The gene calls are TRBV7-2 and TRBJ2-2; 8 nucleotides match TRBD2. The CDR3 spans 16 residues. The J segment lost 2 bases and the V segment lost 2 bases, leaving 4 bases of the junction unmatched. Per the germline V gene, CDR1 is SGHTA and CDR2 is FQGNSA. The CDR3 spells CASSLSGSLNTGELFF. Here the CDR3 DNA reads TGTGCCAGCAGCTTAAGCGGGAGCCTAAACACCGGGGAGCTGTTTTTT.

The chain is built from TRBV7-9 and TRBJ2-7; 7 bases are a match to TRBD1. This CDR3 has 14 amino acids. V lost 6 bases, J lost 2 bases, and 7 bases stayed unmatched. Per the germline V gene, CDR1 is SEHNR and CDR2 is FQNEAQ (reference sequence). The CDR3 DNA is TGTGCCAGCAGGCTCCGGGACAGTACCTACGAGCAGTACTTC. This translates into CASRLRDSTYEQYF.

In regard to this clonotype: This clone may be a read error of a much larger clone one base away. This chain links TRBV29-1 with TRBJ1-2; D perhaps matches TRBD1 (5 bases). V lost 5 bases and J lost 6, with 13 bases in between. This CDR3 has 12 amino acids. CDR1 is SQVTM, CDR2 ANQGSEA, per germline. The CDR3 region is CSVYDSDHGYTF. As DNA, the CDR3 is TGCAGCGTTTACGACAGCGACCATGGCTACACCTTC. The variable domain in full, completed from reference TRBV29-1 and TRBJ1-2, reads SAVISQKPSRDICQRGTSLTIQCQVDSQVTMMFWYRQQPGQSLTLIATANQGSEATYESGFVIDKFPISRPNLTFSTLTVSNMSPEDSSIYLCSVYDSDHGYTFGSGTRLTVV.